The source of this T cell receptor beta chain is a study of blood T cells in healthy people across ages. Turning to the study itself: There was about one barcoded beta molecule captured by template switching per two T cells. The study, taken as a whole, reports: Researchers report that TCR beta diversity correlated strongly with naive T cell percentage.

This clonotype was observed a handful of times. Its specificity is not known. Through a sample-barcoded 5' primer and a J-beta primer mix, a second PCR was run for roughly 6 to 12 cycles. MiXCR was run by TCRdb on the 5' RACE reads, yielding one entry per CDR3 protein. The sample includes around 1,500,000 distinct CDR3 sequences, 28% of them seen just once. Material: blood. The sequence came from a woman in her thirties in good health.

CDR3 residues: CASSLPQGAFEKLFF. CDR3 DNA: TGTGCCAGCAGTCTCCCACAGGGGGCTTTTGAAAAACTGTTTTTT. The chain links TRBV2 to TRBJ1-4, with 9 bases aligning to TRBD1. The CDR3 is 15 residues long. With V trimmed by 5 bases and J by 7 bases, 8 bases remained unmatched. The germline CDR1 and CDR2 sequences are SNHLY and FYNNEI.